A single sample gave rise to the 6 T cell receptor beta chains below, sequenced in a study of blood T cell repertoires in COVID-19. TCRdb's table, derived via immunoSEQ multiplex PCR, lists solely in-frame clones and lacks some. Seen here are some 130,000 clones, around 73% observed once, and the top ten hold roughly 9.7%. Sequenced input: peripheral blood. The receptors were gathered from a man aged 55 to 70 who had recovered from COVID-19.

The CDR3 sequence: CATAGTRDRGNTIYF. In DNA form, the CDR3 reads TGTGCCACGGCCGGAACCAGGGACAGAGGAAACACCATATATTTT. The chain recombines TRBV19 with TRBJ1-3; TRBD1 matches at 7 bases. Germline trimming cut 10 bases from V and 4 bases from J; bases unmatched to any gene: 13. There are 15 residues in the CDR3. In germline, CDR1 is LNHDA, CDR2 SQIVND (reference sequence).

The rearrangement uses TRBV20-1 and TRBJ1-5; 7 nucleotides align to TRBD1. Germline V gene lookup returns CDR1 DFQATT and CDR2 SNEGSKA (reference sequence). The CDR3 runs 15 residues. V lost 3 bases and J lost 2; bases outside the gene matches: 7. The CDR3 sequence: CSASPPQGRNQPQHF. The CDR3, as DNA: TGCAGTGCTAGTCCACCACAGGGGCGCAATCAGCCCCAGCATTTT.

J is TRBJ2-3 and V is TRBV3-1 (or the pseudogene TRBV3-2); 10 nucleotides line up with TRBD1. Germline V gene sequence: CDR1 LGHDT, CDR2 YNNKEL (reference sequence). The ends lost 1 base at V and 6 bases at J; junction bases unmatched: 4. CDR3 length: 15 residues. CDR3 in amino acids: CASSQGQGAGDTQYF. The CDR3 nucleotides read TGTGCCAGCAGCCAAGGACAGGGGGCAGGGGATACGCAGTATTTT.

This chain joins TRBV6-5 and TRBJ2-7; D might be TRBD2 (6 bases). In germline, CDR1 is MNHEY, CDR2 SVGAGI. Trimming took off 7 bases at V and 6 bases at J, with 16 bases between the two ends. The CDR3 is 13 residues long. The DNA of the CDR3 is TGTGCCAGCACCCCCCGGGCGGGATCCGAGCAGTACTTC. It translates to CASTPRAGSEQYF.

The V gene is TRBV9, the J gene TRBJ2-2; D perhaps matches TRBD2 (7 bases). There are 16 residues in the CDR3. Germline V lookup: CDR1 SGDLS, CDR2 YYNGEE. V was clipped by 4 bases and J by 7 bases, with 20 bases between them. The CDR3 spells CASSRGASKEVGELFF. The DNA for the CDR3 is TGTGCCAGCAGCCGGGGGGCCAGCAAGGAGGTCGGGGAGCTGTTTTTT. Full variable domain (remainder filled in from reference TRBV9 and TRBJ2-2): DSGVTQTPKHLITATGQRVTLRCSPRSGDLSVYWYQQSLDQGLQFLIQYYNGEERAKGNILERFSAQQFPDLHSELNLSSLELGDSALYFCASSRGASKEVGELFFGEGSRLTVL.

The rearrangement uses TRBV19 and TRBJ2-1; 7 nucleotides match TRBD1. The trim removed 2 bases at V and 6 bases at J, leaving 4 bases unmatched. CDR1 is LNHDA, CDR2 SQIVND, per germline (reference sequence). CDR3 size: 14 residues. CDR3 nucleotides: TGTGCCAGTAGTATAACTGGACAGGTCAATGAGCAGTTCTTC. It yields the protein CASSITGQVNEQFF.